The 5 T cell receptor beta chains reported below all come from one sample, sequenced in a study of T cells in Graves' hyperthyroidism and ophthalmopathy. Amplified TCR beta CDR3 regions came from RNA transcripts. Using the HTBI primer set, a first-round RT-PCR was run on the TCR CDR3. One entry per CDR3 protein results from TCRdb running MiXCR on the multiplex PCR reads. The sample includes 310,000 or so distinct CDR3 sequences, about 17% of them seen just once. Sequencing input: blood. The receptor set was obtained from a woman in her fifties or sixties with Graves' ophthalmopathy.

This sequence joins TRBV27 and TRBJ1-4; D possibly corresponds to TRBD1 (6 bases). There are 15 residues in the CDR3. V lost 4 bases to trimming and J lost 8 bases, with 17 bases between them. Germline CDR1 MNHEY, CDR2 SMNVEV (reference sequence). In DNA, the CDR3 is TGTGCCAGCAGTTGGGTTGGGACAAGGGACGAAAAACTGTTTTTT. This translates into CASSWVGTRDEKLFF.

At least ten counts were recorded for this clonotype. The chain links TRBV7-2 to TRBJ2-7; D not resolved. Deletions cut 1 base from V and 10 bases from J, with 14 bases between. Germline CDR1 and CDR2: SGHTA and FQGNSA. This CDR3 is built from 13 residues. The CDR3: CASSLVSLGRQYF. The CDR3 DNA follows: TGTGCCAGCAGCTTAGTTTCGCTGGGTCGACAGTACTTC. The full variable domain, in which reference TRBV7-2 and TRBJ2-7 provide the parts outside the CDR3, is GAGVSQSPSNKVTEKGKDVELRCDPISGHTALYWYRQSLGQGLEFLIYFQGNSAPDKSGLPSDRFSAERTGGSVSTLTIQRTQQEDSAVYLCASSLVSLGRQYFGPGTRLTVT.

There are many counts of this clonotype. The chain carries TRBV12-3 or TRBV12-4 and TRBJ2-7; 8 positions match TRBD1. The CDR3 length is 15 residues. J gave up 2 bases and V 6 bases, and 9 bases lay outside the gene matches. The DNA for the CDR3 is TGTGCCAGCAGAGAAACCGGGACAGGAACCTACGAGCAGTACTTC. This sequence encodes CASRETGTGTYEQYF.

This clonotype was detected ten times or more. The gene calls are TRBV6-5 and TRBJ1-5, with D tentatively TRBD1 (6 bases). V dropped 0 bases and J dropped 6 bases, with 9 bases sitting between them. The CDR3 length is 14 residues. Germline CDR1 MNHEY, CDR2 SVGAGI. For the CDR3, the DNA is TGTGCCAGCAGTTACTCGGGGGGCACTCAGCCCCAGCATTTT. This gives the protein CASSYSGGTQPQHF.

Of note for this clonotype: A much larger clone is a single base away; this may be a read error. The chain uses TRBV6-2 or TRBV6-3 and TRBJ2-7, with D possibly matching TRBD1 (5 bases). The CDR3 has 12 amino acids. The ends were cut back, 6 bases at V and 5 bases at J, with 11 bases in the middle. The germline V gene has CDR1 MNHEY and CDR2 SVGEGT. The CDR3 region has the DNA TGTGCCAGCAGAAGAAGGGGCCACGAGCAGTACTTC. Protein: CASRRRGHEQYF.